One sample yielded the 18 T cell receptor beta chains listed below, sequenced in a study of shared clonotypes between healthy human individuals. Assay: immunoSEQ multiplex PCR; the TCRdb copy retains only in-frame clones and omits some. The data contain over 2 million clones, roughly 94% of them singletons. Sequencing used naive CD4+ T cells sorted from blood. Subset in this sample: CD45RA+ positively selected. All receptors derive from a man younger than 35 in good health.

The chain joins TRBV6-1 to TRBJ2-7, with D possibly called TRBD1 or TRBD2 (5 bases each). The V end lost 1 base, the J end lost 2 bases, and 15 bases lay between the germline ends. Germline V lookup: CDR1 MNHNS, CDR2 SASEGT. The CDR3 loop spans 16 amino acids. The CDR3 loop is CASSEGVTRDPYEQYF. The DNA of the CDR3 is TGTGCCAGCAGTGAAGGGGTCACGAGGGACCCCTACGAGCAGTACTTC.

CDR3 DNA sequence: TGTGCCAGCAGAGCGCCCCAACGGGAAGCTTTCTTT. It encodes CASRAPQREAFF. The chain is built from TRBV6-5 and TRBJ1-1; D uncertain. V was cut by 6 bases and J by 8 bases, with 13 bases left in between. The germline V gene has CDR1 MNHEY and CDR2 SVGAGI. This CDR3 is 12 amino acids long.

In DNA, the CDR3 is TGTGCCAGCAGCCCGCGGGCGGGACTTAGCACAGATACGCAGTATTTT. Translation: CASSPRAGLSTDTQYF. This chain links TRBV7-2 with TRBJ2-3; a possible D gene is TRBD2 (6 bases). This CDR3 spans 16 amino acids. The V gene lost 5 bases and the J gene lost 0 bases, with 15 bases spanning the gap. Germline assignment: CDR1 SGHTA and CDR2 FQGNSA.

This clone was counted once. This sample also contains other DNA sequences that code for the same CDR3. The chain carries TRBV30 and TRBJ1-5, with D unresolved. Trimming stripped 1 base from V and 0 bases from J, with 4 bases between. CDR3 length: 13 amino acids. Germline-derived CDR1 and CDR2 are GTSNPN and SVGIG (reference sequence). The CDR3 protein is CAWSEDSNQPQHF. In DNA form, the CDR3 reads TGTGCCTGGAGTGAGGATAGCAATCAGCCCCAGCATTTT.

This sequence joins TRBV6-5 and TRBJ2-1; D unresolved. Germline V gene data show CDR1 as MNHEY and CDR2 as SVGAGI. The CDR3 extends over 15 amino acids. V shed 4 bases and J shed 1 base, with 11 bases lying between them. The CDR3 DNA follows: TGTGCCAGCAGTTTCCGGACCTCATCCTACAATGAGCAGTTCTTC. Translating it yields CASSFRTSSYNEQFF.

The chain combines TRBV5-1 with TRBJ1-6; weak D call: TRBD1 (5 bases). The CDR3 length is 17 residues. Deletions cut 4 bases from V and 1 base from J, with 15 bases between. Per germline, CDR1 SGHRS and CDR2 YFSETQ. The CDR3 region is CASSLSPQGSYNSPLHF. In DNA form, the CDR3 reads TGCGCCAGCAGCCTGAGCCCCCAGGGTTCCTATAATTCACCCCTCCACTTT.

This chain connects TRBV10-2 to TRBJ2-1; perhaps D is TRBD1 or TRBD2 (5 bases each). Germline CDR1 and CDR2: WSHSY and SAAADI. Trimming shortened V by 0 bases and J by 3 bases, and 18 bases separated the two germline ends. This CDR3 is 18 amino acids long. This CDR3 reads CASSESRGFGTYYNEQFF. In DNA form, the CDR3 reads TGCGCCAGCAGTGAGTCGAGAGGTTTTGGGACGTACTACAATGAGCAGTTCTTC.

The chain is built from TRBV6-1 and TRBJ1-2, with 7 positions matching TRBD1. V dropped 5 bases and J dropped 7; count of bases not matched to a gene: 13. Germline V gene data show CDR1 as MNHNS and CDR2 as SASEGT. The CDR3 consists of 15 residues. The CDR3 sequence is CASSNRRQGIGGYTF. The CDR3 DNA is TGTGCCAGCAGTAATAGAAGACAGGGAATTGGTGGCTACACCTTC.

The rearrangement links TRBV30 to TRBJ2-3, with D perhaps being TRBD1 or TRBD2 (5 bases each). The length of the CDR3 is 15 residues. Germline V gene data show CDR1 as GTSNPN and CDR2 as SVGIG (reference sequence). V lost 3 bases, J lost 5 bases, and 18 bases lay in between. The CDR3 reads CAWRILGELRDTQYF. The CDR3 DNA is TGTGCCTGGAGGATCTTGGGGGAGCTGAGAGATACGCAGTATTTT.

CDR3 in DNA: TGTGCCATCAGTGGGGGGACAGGTGGGAGCAATCAGCCCCAGCATTTT. It translates to CAISGGTGGSNQPQHF. The V call is TRBV10-3, the J call TRBJ1-5; 8 bases match TRBD1. Germline V gene lookup returns CDR1 ENHRY and CDR2 SYGVKD. V shed 4 bases, J shed 1 base, and the junction held 6 bases outside the gene matches. The CDR3 spans 16 residues.

CDR3 nucleotide sequence: TGTGCCAGCAGTTCCTCCGGGACAGGGGGGGCCGGGGAGCTGTTTTTT. As protein: CASSSSGTGGAGELFF. V and J are TRBV28 and TRBJ2-2, with 11 bases matching TRBD1. The germline V gene encodes CDR1 MDHEN and CDR2 SYDVKM. Germline trimming cut 4 bases from V and 6 bases from J; bases unmatched to any gene: 7. This CDR3 comprises 16 residues.

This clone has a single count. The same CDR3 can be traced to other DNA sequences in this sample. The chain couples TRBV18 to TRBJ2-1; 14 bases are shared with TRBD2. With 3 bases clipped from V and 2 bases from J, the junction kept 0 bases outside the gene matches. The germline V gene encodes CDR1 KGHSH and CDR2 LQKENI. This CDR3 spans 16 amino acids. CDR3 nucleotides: TGTGCCAGCTCACCGGGACTAGCGGGGGCCTACAATGAGCAGTTCTTC. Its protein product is CASSPGLAGAYNEQFF.

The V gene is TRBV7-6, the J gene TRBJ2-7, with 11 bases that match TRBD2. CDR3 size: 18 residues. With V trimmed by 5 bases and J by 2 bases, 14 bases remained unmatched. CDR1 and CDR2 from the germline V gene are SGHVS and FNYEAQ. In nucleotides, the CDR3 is TGTGCCAGCAGCCTAGGCTCTAGCGGGGGGTTTTCAACCTACGAGCAGTACTTC. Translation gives CASSLGSSGGFSTYEQYF.

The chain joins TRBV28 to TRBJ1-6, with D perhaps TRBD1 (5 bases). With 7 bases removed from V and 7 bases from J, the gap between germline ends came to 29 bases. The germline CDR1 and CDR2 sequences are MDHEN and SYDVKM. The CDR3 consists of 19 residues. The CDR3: CASTLGLGLTGSGNSPLHF. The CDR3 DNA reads TGTGCCAGCACCCTAGGGTTGGGACTGACGGGATCGGGGAATTCACCCCTCCACTTT.

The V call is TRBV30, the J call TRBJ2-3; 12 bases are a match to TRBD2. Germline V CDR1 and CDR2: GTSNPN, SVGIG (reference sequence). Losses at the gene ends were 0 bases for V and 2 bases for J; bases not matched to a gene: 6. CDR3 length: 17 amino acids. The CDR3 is CAWSVTRTSGTTDTQYF. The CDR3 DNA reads TGTGCCTGGAGTGTAACCCGGACTAGCGGGACCACAGATACGCAGTATTTT. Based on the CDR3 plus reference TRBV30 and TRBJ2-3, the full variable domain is SQTIHQWPATLVQPVGSPLSLECTVEGTSNPNLYWYRQAAGRGLQLLFYSVGIGQISSEVPQNLSASRPQDRQFILSSKKLLLSDSGFYLCAWSVTRTSGTTDTQYFGPGTRLTVL.

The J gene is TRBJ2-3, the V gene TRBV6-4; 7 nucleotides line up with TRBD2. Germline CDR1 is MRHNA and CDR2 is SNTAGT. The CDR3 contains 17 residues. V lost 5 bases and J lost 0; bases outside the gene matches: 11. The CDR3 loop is CASSPMSSGASTDTQYF. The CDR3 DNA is TGTGCCAGCAGTCCAATGTCGAGCGGGGCTAGCACAGATACGCAGTATTTT.

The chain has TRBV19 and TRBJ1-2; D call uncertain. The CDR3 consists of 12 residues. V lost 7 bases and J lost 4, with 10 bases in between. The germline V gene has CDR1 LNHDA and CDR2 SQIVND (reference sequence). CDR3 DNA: TGTGCCAGTAACCCCGGAGTCTATGGCTACACCTTC. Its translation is CASNPGVYGYTF. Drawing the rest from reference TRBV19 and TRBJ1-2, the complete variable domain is DGGITQSPKYLFRKEGQNVTLSCEQNLNHDAMYWYRQDPGQGLRLIYYSQIVNDFQKGDIAEGYSVSREKKESFPLTVTSAQKNPTAFYLCASNPGVYGYTFGSGTRLTVV.

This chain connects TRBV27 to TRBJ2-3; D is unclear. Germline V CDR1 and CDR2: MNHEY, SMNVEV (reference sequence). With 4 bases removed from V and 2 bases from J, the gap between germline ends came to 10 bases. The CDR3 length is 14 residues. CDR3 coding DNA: TGTGCCAGCAGTTCGGACGGGTTCACAGATACGCAGTATTTT. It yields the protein CASSSDGFTDTQYF.